This entry lists 2 T cell receptor beta chains sequenced from one sample in a study of blood T cell repertoires in COVID-19. The assay was immunoSEQ multiplex PCR, and TCRdb's table has in-frame clones only and misses some. This sample has around 100,000 clones, with around 83% found just once. Sequencing was done on a sample of peripheral blood. All receptors derive from a man between 65 and 79 years old with acute or convalescent COVID-19.

V gene TRBV7-2 combines with J gene TRBJ2-7; the match to TRBD1 covers 7 bases. The V gene's germline CDR1 is SGHTA and CDR2 FQGNSA. The ends lost 5 bases at V and 5 bases at J; junction bases unmatched: 3. The CDR3 length is 12 residues. CDR3 nucleotides: TGTGCCAGCAGCCTACAGGGGAACGAGCAGTACTTC. Encoded protein: CASSLQGNEQYF.

The chain joins TRBV10-3 to TRBJ2-6, with 8 bases identical to TRBD1. CDR1 and CDR2 (germline): ENHRY, SYGVKD. Germline trimming cut 4 bases from V and 0 bases from J; bases unmatched to any gene: 8. The CDR3 consists of 18 residues. CDR3 residues: CAISVSTGVSSGANVLTF. CDR3 bases: TGTGCCATCAGTGTGTCGACAGGGGTCAGCTCTGGGGCCAACGTCCTGACTTTC.